These 18 T cell receptor beta chains originate from one sample sequenced in a study of blood T cell repertoires in COVID-19. Only in-frame clones appear in the TCRdb table, and some are missing; sequencing was by immunoSEQ multiplex PCR. The table shows around 20,000 clones, with roughly nine tenths occurring only once. The sample was peripheral blood. Receptors were obtained from a human donor with active COVID-19. The donor label of this sample is uncertain.

CDR3 in amino acids: CASGTAGGSYNSPLHF. CDR3 bases: TGTGCCAGCGGGACGGCAGGGGGCTCCTATAATTCACCCCTCCACTTT. The genes are TRBV28 and TRBJ1-6, with 7 bases that match TRBD1. Losses at the gene ends were 8 bases for V and 0 bases for J; bases not matched to a gene: 7. The CDR3 length is 16 residues. Germline loops: CDR1 MDHEN, CDR2 SYDVKM. Together with reference TRBV28 and TRBJ1-6, the CDR3 gives the full variable domain: DVKVTQSSRYLVKRTGEKVFLECVQDMDHENMFWYRQDPGLGLRLIYFSYDVKMKEKGDIPEGYSVSREKKERFSLILESASTNQTSMYLCASGTAGGSYNSPLHFGNGTRLTVT.

The rearrangement joins TRBV7-3 to TRBJ2-3; 7 bases map to TRBD2. Germline CDR1 SGHTA, CDR2 FQGTGA. This CDR3 contains 16 residues. Trimming took 1 base from V and 4 from J; bases not matched to a gene: 8. The CDR3 region has the DNA TGTGCCAGCAGCTTAAGCCACGGCGGGAGCTCAGATACGCAGTATTTT. Residues: CASSLSHGGSSDTQYF.

The CDR3 sequence is CATRMNSNQPQHF. Written as DNA, the CDR3 is TGTGCCACTAGAATGAACTCGAATCAGCCCCAGCATTTT. The V and J genes are TRBV10-3 and TRBJ1-5; D call uncertain. Looked up from germline, CDR1 is ENHRY and CDR2 is SYGVKD. CDR3 length equals 13 residues. V lost 10 bases, J lost 4 bases, and 14 bases lay in between.

This chain uses TRBV5-1 with TRBJ2-5, with 8 bases that match TRBD1. This CDR3 is 21 amino acids long. Germline V gene data show CDR1 as SGHRS and CDR2 as YFSETQ. V gave up 0 bases and J gave up 3 bases; unmatched junction bases: 22. CDR3 residues: CASSLAPSGAGGERVKETQYF. The CDR3 DNA reads TGCGCCAGCAGCTTGGCCCCCTCAGGGGCAGGGGGCGAGAGGGTGAAAGAGACCCAGTACTTC.

The chain links TRBV30 to TRBJ2-3; 10 bases are shared with TRBD1. Trimming took 5 bases from V and 4 from J; bases not matched to a gene: 0. The CDR3 length is 12 residues. From germline, CDR1 is GTSNPN and CDR2 SVGIG (reference sequence). This CDR3 reads CAWGQGADTQYF. The CDR3 DNA reads as TGTGCCTGGGGACAGGGGGCAGATACGCAGTATTTT.

The genes are TRBV19 and TRBJ2-7; 7 nucleotides match TRBD1. The V gene's germline CDR1 is LNHDA and CDR2 SQIVND (reference sequence). With 6 bases clipped from V and 0 bases from J, the junction kept 8 bases outside the gene matches. The CDR3 length is 15 residues. The CDR3 region is CASSPQGGGSYEQYF. The DNA for the CDR3 is TGTGCCAGTAGCCCCCAAGGGGGCGGCTCCTACGAGCAGTACTTC.

The chain is built from TRBV5-1 and TRBJ2-2; D is ambiguous. CDR1 and CDR2 (germline): SGHRS, YFSETQ. The CDR3 loop spans 15 amino acids. V dropped 7 bases and J dropped 7 bases, with 20 bases sitting between them. CDR3 sequence (DNA): TGCGCCAGCTGTTGGTCCCCAGGCTATAACGGGGAGCTGTTTTTT. It codes for CASCWSPGYNGELFF.

V is TRBV5-1 and J is TRBJ2-5, with TRBD2 matching 8 bases. The germline V gene has CDR1 SGHRS and CDR2 YFSETQ. The CDR3 is 17 amino acids. With 2 bases clipped from V and 2 bases from J, the junction kept 11 bases outside the gene matches. The CDR3, as DNA: TGCGCCAGCAGCTTATTAATCGATAGCGGGGTACAAGAGACCCAGTACTTC. Translated: CASSLLIDSGVQETQYF.

This chain joins TRBV12-3 or TRBV12-4 and TRBJ1-5, with 11 bases lining up with TRBD1. With 10 bases clipped from V and 10 bases from J, the junction kept 9 bases outside the gene matches. This CDR3 is built from 13 residues. CDR3 protein: CATRSGQGVPQHF. The CDR3 coding sequence is TGTGCCACAAGATCGGGACAGGGGGTTCCCCAGCATTTT.

The chain uses TRBV7-5 and TRBJ2-4; the table's D call, TRBD2, was not checked against the DNA. TRBV7-5 is a pseudogene locus. CDR3 size: 16 residues. The CDR3 loop reads CARSLAPSGRANIQYF. Here the CDR3 DNA reads TGTGCCAGAAGCTTAGCGCCTAGCGGGAGGGCTAACATTCAGTACTTC.

The chain combines TRBV13 with TRBJ2-2; 7 nucleotides agree with TRBD1. Germline loops: CDR1 PRHDT, CDR2 FYEKMQ (reference sequence). The CDR3 is made up of 17 amino acids. V shed 6 bases and J 4 bases; nucleotides not matched to a gene: 14. The CDR3 nucleotides read TGTGCCAGCAGTCCAATTACAGGGGTTTCGCTCACCGGGGAGCTGTTTTTT. Protein sequence: CASSPITGVSLTGELFF.

CDR3 DNA: TGTGCCAGCAGCGCAATCGGGGCAGATACGCAGTATTTT. Its translation is CASSAIGADTQYF. This rearrangement joins TRBV7-8 to TRBJ2-3; D is perhaps TRBD2 (5 bases). Trimming stripped 5 bases from V and 4 bases from J, with 10 bases between. This CDR3 is built from 13 residues. Germline loops: CDR1 SGHVS, CDR2 FQNEAQ.

This chain uses TRBV7-2 with TRBJ2-5, with TRBD2 matching 7 bases. The CDR3 is 16 amino acids. V lost 1 base to trimming and J lost 5 bases; unmatched junction nucleotides: 10. Germline loops: CDR1 SGHTA, CDR2 FQGNSA. In DNA, the CDR3 is TGTGCCAGCAGCTTAGACAGCGGGGCCGGGTGGGAGACCCAGTACTTC. Translated, it gives CASSLDSGAGWETQYF.

The chain couples TRBV2 to TRBJ1-2; possible D gene TRBD1, 6 bases. The length of the CDR3 is 16 residues. V was trimmed by 8 bases and J by 0 bases, leaving 19 bases between them. Germline assignment: CDR1 SNHLY and CDR2 FYNNEI. Here the CDR3 DNA reads TGTGCCAGCCAATACCAGACAGGACCAGCTAACTATGGCTACACCTTC. As protein: CASQYQTGPANYGYTF.

The chain links TRBV3-1 (or the pseudogene TRBV3-2) to TRBJ2-7; TRBD2 might be the D (5 bases). The germline CDR1 and CDR2 sequences are LGHDT and YNNKEL (reference sequence). The CDR3 has 11 amino acids. Trimming pared 5 bases from V and 4 bases from J, leaving 6 bases between. In nucleotides, the CDR3 is TGTGCCAGCAGCTGGGAGTACGAGCAGTACTTC. Protein product: CASSWEYEQYF.

The chain has TRBV6-5 and TRBJ2-3; 9 nucleotides align to TRBD1. Germline CDR1 reads MNHEY; CDR2 reads SVGAGI. The CDR3 consists of 13 residues. The trim removed 8 bases at V and 4 bases at J, leaving 4 bases unmatched. The CDR3 loop reads CASGGQGPDTQYF. The DNA for the CDR3 is TGTGCCAGCGGCGGACAGGGGCCAGATACGCAGTATTTT.

Worth noting for this clone: The DNA is omitted, as the CDR3 cannot be located on it reliably, and the CDR3 follows TCRdb's listing. The chain employs TRBV7-3 and TRBJ2-1; TRBD2, as called in the table, went unchecked against the DNA. The germline CDR1 and CDR2 sequences are SGHTA and FQGTGA. The CDR3 is 13 amino acids long, termini counted. The CDR3 protein is CASSFGPGNEQFF.

The rearrangement uses TRBV7-8 and TRBJ2-5, with TRBD2 as a possible D gene (5 bases). Germline V gives CDR1 SGHVS, CDR2 FQNEAQ. This CDR3 contains 14 residues. Trimming cost V 11 bases and J 2 bases, with 18 bases left between them. The CDR3 protein is CAAGDRATQETQYF. CDR3 bases: TGTGCCGCCGGGGATCGGGCTACTCAAGAGACCCAGTACTTC.